This record concerns one TCR beta chain sequence. Antigen specificity is unknown. These data come from a study of shared clonotypes between healthy human individuals. General observations from the study: Generally, estimated richness proved larger in naive subsets than it did in memory subsets.

The data were produced by immunoSEQ multiplex PCR, yet TCRdb's version contains in-frame clones alone and is incomplete. The sample records over 750,000 clones, roughly 96% being singletons. The naive CD8 population came from CD45RO-negative cells selected for CCR7, without terminally differentiated effector memory CD45RA+ cells. Sequenced sample: naive CD8+ T cells sorted from blood. This sequence was found in a man aged 30 to 45 in good health.

Here the CDR3 reads CASSYGGRPGNTEAFF. In DNA, the CDR3 is TGTGCCAGCAGCTACGGGGGTCGCCCGGGGAACACTGAAGCTTTCTTT. The chain couples TRBV7-8 to TRBJ1-1, with D perhaps TRBD1 (5 bases). Germline V lookup: CDR1 SGHVS, CDR2 FQNEAQ. V gave up 4 bases and J gave up 1 base, with 16 bases separating them. This CDR3 is 16 amino acids long.